These T cell receptor beta chains were read from a single sample in a study of molecular identifiers for immune sequencing clone quantification. TCRdb recomputed calls from the PCR reads with MiXCR, one row per CDR3 protein. The sample records 460,000 or so distinct CDR3 sequences, 25% being singletons. Sequenced: naive CD8+ T cells from blood, with Jurkat cell RNA spiked in. These receptors were obtained from a human donor in good health. Some libraries in this study had Jurkat cell RNA spiked in. CDR3s include the opening cysteine and the closing phenylalanine or tryptophan. The D gene is left open where the match is weak. The size entry is marked missing in some rows and otherwise reads once, few, many or a size class.

clone size: many
V gene: TRBV15
J gene: TRBJ2-4
D gene: NA
CDR3 DNA: TGTGCCACCAGCTCGGGACGATTAGCCAAAAACATTCAGTACTTC
CDR3 protein: CATSSGRLAKNIQYF

clone size: NA
V gene: TRBV12-3/TRBV12-4
J gene: TRBJ1-5
D gene: NA
CDR3 DNA: TGTGCCAGCAGTAAAGAGTCGGGGGTCAATCAGCCCCAGCATTTT
CDR3 protein: CASSKESGVNQPQHF

clone size: NA
V gene: TRBV27
J gene: TRBJ1-5
D gene: NA
CDR3 DNA: TGTGCCAGCAGTTTGTTTAGTGGGGGGCAGGGGTATCAGCCCCAGCATTTT
CDR3 protein: CASSLFSGGQGYQPQHF

clone size: NA
V gene: TRBV29-1
J gene: TRBJ2-5
D gene: NA
CDR3 DNA: TGCAGCGTCCGTGATTGGACCCAAGAGACCCAGTACTTC
CDR3 protein: CSVRDWTQETQYF

clone size: NA
V gene: TRBV11-2
J gene: TRBJ2-3
D gene: NA
CDR3 DNA: TGTGCCGGCAGCTTAGAATGGGGGGGCGGTGATACGCAGTATTTT
CDR3 protein: CAGSLEWGGGDTQYF

clone size: NA
V gene: TRBV4-1
J gene: TRBJ2-2
D gene: NA
CDR3 DNA: TGCGCCAGCAGCCAAGGCGAAGGGACCGGGGAGCTGTTTTTT
CDR3 protein: CASSQGEGTGELFF

clone size: NA
V gene: TRBV4-3
J gene: TRBJ1-4
D gene: TRBD1
CDR3 DNA: TGCGCCAGCAGCCAAGAGATCCTCCTCGGGACAGGACCTACTAATGAAAAACTGTTTTTT
CDR3 protein: CASSQEILLGTGPTNEKLFF

clone size: few
V gene: TRBV6-1
J gene: TRBJ1-3
D gene: NA
CDR3 DNA: TGTGCCAGCAGACCGGGACTGATGCGCTCTGGAAACACCATATATTTT
CDR3 protein: CASRPGLMRSGNTIYF

clone size: few
V gene: TRBV12-3/TRBV12-4
J gene: TRBJ1-5
D gene: NA
CDR3 DNA: TGTGCCAGCAGGAAAGAGGGGTATAGCAATCAGCCCCAGCATTTT
CDR3 protein: CASRKEGYSNQPQHF

clone size: NA
V gene: TRBV13
J gene: TRBJ2-7
D gene: TRBD1
CDR3 DNA: TGTGCCAGCAGCTCGACAGGGGCGCGGACCTACGAGCAGTACTTC
CDR3 protein: CASSSTGARTYEQYF

clone size: NA
V gene: TRBV28
J gene: TRBJ2-1
D gene: TRBD1
CDR3 DNA: TGTGCCACCCAAGCTCCCGGGACAGGGACTTACAATGAGCAGTTCTTC
CDR3 protein: CATQAPGTGTYNEQFF

clone size: NA
V gene: TRBV29-1
J gene: TRBJ2-2
D gene: TRBD2
CDR3 DNA: TGCAGCGTGGGCGGGGGAACCGGGGAGCTGTTTTTT
CDR3 protein: CSVGGGTGELFF

clone size: NA
V gene: TRBV11-2
J gene: TRBJ1-5
D gene: NA
CDR3 DNA: TGTGCCAGCAGCTTAGAAGCCAATCAGCCCCAGCATTTT
CDR3 protein: CASSLEANQPQHF

clone size: NA
V gene: TRBV2
J gene: TRBJ2-1
D gene: NA
CDR3 DNA: TGTGCCAGCAGTGAATTCCCCCGCCAGCGGGTAAACAATGAGCAGTTCTTC
CDR3 protein: CASSEFPRQRVNNEQFF

clone size: NA
V gene: TRBV4-2
J gene: TRBJ2-7
D gene: NA
CDR3 DNA: TGTGCCAGCAGCCAAGATCGAAGCCGGGCGGAGCTCTCCTACGAGCAGTACTTC
CDR3 protein: CASSQDRSRAELSYEQYF

clone size: few
V gene: TRBV7-9
J gene: TRBJ2-7
D gene: NA
CDR3 DNA: TGTGCCAGCAGACCTCTCTCAGGGGACTACGAGCAGTACTTC
CDR3 protein: CASRPLSGDYEQYF

clone size: NA
V gene: TRBV20-1
J gene: TRBJ2-2
D gene: NA
CDR3 DNA: TGCAGTGCTAGAGAATTACAGGGGCGGCGGGGCACCGGGGAGCTGTTTTTT
CDR3 protein: CSARELQGRRGTGELFF

clone size: many
V gene: TRBV4-2
J gene: TRBJ2-2
D gene: NA
CDR3 DNA: TGTGCCAGCAGCCAAGTCGGAAGGAACACCGGGGAGCTGTTTTTT
CDR3 protein: CASSQVGRNTGELFF

clone size: NA
V gene: TRBV7-9
J gene: TRBJ2-5
D gene: TRBD2
CDR3 DNA: TGTGCCAGCAGCTTAGGAGCGGGAGCTGGCGCGCCCCAGTACTTC
CDR3 protein: CASSLGAGAGAPQYF

clone size: NA
V gene: TRBV12-3/TRBV12-4
J gene: TRBJ1-4
D gene: NA
CDR3 DNA: TGTGCCAGCAGTTTAGGGGGGTTTAGTGAAAAACTGTTTTTT
CDR3 protein: CASSLGGFSEKLFF

clone size: few
V gene: TRBV19
J gene: TRBJ2-7
D gene: TRBD1
CDR3 DNA: TGTGCCAGTAGAAACTGGGACAGCAGCTCCTACGAGCAGTACTTC
CDR3 protein: CASRNWDSSSYEQYF

clone size: NA
V gene: TRBV19
J gene: TRBJ2-3
D gene: NA
CDR3 DNA: TGTGCCAGTAGTATTTCGGCGGAAGGTACGCAGTATTTT
CDR3 protein: CASSISAEGTQYF

clone size: many
V gene: TRBV6-2/TRBV6-3
J gene: TRBJ2-3
D gene: NA
CDR3 DNA: TGTGCCAGCGGACCCTTGAGGATGACAGATACGCAGTATTTT
CDR3 protein: CASGPLRMTDTQYF

clone size: NA
V gene: TRBV30
J gene: TRBJ2-3
D gene: TRBD2
CDR3 DNA: TGTGCCTTCGGCGGGGGGGCTGCGGATACGCAGTATTTT
CDR3 protein: CAFGGGAADTQYF

clone size: many
V gene: TRBV24-1
J gene: TRBJ2-3
D gene: TRBD1
CDR3 DNA: TGTGCCACCCAAGACGGACAGGGGGCTTCGGATACGCAGTATTTT
CDR3 protein: CATQDGQGASDTQYF

clone size: NA
V gene: TRBV4-3
J gene: TRBJ2-1
D gene: TRBD1
CDR3 DNA: TGCGCCAGCAGCCAGGGACAGATCGCCTGGGATGAGCAGTTCTTC
CDR3 protein: CASSQGQIAWDEQFF

clone size: many
V gene: TRBV4-1
J gene: TRBJ1-6
D gene: NA
CDR3 DNA: TGCGCCAGCAGCCAAGAAGGGAGAGATAATTCACCCCTCCACTTT
CDR3 protein: CASSQEGRDNSPLHF

clone size: few
V gene: TRBV15
J gene: TRBJ2-3
D gene: NA
CDR3 DNA: TGTGCCACCAGCGGTCCGGGTCTTACGCAGTATTTT
CDR3 protein: CATSGPGLTQYF

clone size: NA
V gene: TRBV11-1
J gene: TRBJ2-5
D gene: NA
CDR3 DNA: TGTGCCAGCAGCTTAGTAACCAGGGGGGAGTGGACCCAGTACTTC
CDR3 protein: CASSLVTRGEWTQYF

clone size: many
V gene: TRBV5-1
J gene: TRBJ2-6
D gene: NA
CDR3 DNA: TGCGCCAGCAGGGAACTCGGGGCTCGAACCTCTGGGGCCAACGTCCTGACTTTC
CDR3 protein: CASRELGARTSGANVLTF

clone size: NA
V gene: TRBV7-9
J gene: TRBJ1-5
D gene: TRBD1
CDR3 DNA: TGTGCCAGCAGCCAGGGGGCTGGCAATCAGCCCCAGCATTTT
CDR3 protein: CASSQGAGNQPQHF

clone size: few
V gene: TRBV4-3
J gene: TRBJ1-6
D gene: NA
CDR3 DNA: TGCGCCAGCAGCCTGGGGAGGGCAAGTGGTTCACCCCTCCACTTT
CDR3 protein: CASSLGRASGSPLHF

clone size: NA
V gene: TRBV21-1
J gene: TRBJ1-1
D gene: NA
CDR3 DNA: TGTGCCAGCAGCGATATAGCCGAGGCGCAGAACACTGAAGCTTTCTTT
CDR3 protein: CASSDIAEAQNTEAFF

clone size: many
V gene: TRBV29-1
J gene: TRBJ2-2
D gene: TRBD1
CDR3 DNA: TGCAGCGTTGAAGGACAGGGGAGCACCGGGGAGCTGTTTTTT
CDR3 protein: CSVEGQGSTGELFF

clone size: many
V gene: TRBV20-1
J gene: TRBJ1-2
D gene: NA
CDR3 DNA: TGCAGTGCTCGGACGTCGGGCTACTATGGCTACACCTTC
CDR3 protein: CSARTSGYYGYTF

clone size: many
V gene: TRBV14
J gene: TRBJ2-3
D gene: NA
CDR3 DNA: TGTGCCAGCAGCCAATTCAAGACAGATACGCAGTATTTT
CDR3 protein: CASSQFKTDTQYF

clone size: NA
V gene: TRBV27
J gene: TRBJ1-1
D gene: NA
CDR3 DNA: TGTGCCAGCAGTGCCCGGACTCAATTCACTGAAGCTTTCTTT
CDR3 protein: CASSARTQFTEAFF

clone size: NA
V gene: TRBV5-6
J gene: TRBJ2-5
D gene: TRBD2
CDR3 DNA: TGTGCCAGCAGCTTGTGGGGGGGACTAGCGGAAGAGACCCAGTACTTC
CDR3 protein: CASSLWGGLAEETQYF

clone size: NA
V gene: TRBV9
J gene: TRBJ2-2
D gene: NA
CDR3 DNA: TGTGCCAGCAGCGGTGACCCAGGGGAGAACACCGGGGAGCTGTTTTTT
CDR3 protein: CASSGDPGENTGELFF

clone size: NA
V gene: TRBV7-9
J gene: TRBJ2-7
D gene: NA
CDR3 DNA: TGTGCCAGCAGCTTCCCCGCAGCGCCCTACGAGCAGTACTTC
CDR3 protein: CASSFPAAPYEQYF

clone size: NA
V gene: TRBV13
J gene: TRBJ2-5
D gene: TRBD2
CDR3 DNA: TGTGCCAGCAGCACTAAGGGACTACAAGAGACCCAGTACTTC
CDR3 protein: CASSTKGLQETQYF

clone size: many
V gene: TRBV9
J gene: TRBJ2-2
D gene: NA
CDR3 DNA: TGTGCCAGCAGCAGTTGGGACATCAACACCGGGGAGCTGTTTTTT
CDR3 protein: CASSSWDINTGELFF

clone size: NA
V gene: TRBV4-1
J gene: TRBJ2-7
D gene: TRBD1
CDR3 DNA: TGCGCCAGCAGCCAACAGGGACAGGGGCCTATCGCTGGGCAGTACTTC
CDR3 protein: CASSQQGQGPIAGQYF

clone size: few
V gene: TRBV4-3
J gene: TRBJ2-5
D gene: NA
CDR3 DNA: TGCGCCAGCAGCCAAGACTGGGGGCGAGAGACCCAGTACTTC
CDR3 protein: CASSQDWGRETQYF

clone size: NA
V gene: TRBV20-1
J gene: TRBJ2-7
D gene: TRBD2
CDR3 DNA: TGCGGTGCTAGAGATACGGGGACTAGCGTGTCCTACGAGCAGTGCTTC
CDR3 protein: CGARDTGTSVSYEQCF

clone size: once
V gene: TRBV4-3
J gene: TRBJ2-7
D gene: NA
CDR3 DNA: TGCGCCAGCAGCCAAGATACCCGGGACACGGAATCCTACGAGCAGTACTTC
CDR3 protein: CASSQDTRDTESYEQYF

clone size: many
V gene: TRBV5-1
J gene: TRBJ2-7
D gene: TRBD1
CDR3 DNA: TGCGCCAGCAGCCTCCATAGGACAGGGGGCATCAACGAGCAGTACTTC
CDR3 protein: CASSLHRTGGINEQYF

clone size: many
V gene: TRBV24-1
J gene: TRBJ2-2
D gene: TRBD1
CDR3 DNA: TGTGCCACCGGACAGGGGGCCGGGGAGCTGTTTTTT
CDR3 protein: CATGQGAGELFF

clone size: NA
V gene: TRBV23-1
J gene: TRBJ1-5
D gene: NA
CDR3 DNA: TGCGCCAGCAGTCAACCCCGGCCAGGGCCGGGGCTTCCGGATCAGCCCCAGCATTTT
CDR3 protein: CASSQPRPGPGLPDQPQHF

clone size: NA
V gene: TRBV30
J gene: TRBJ2-2
D gene: NA
CDR3 DNA: TGTGCCGGCCCTGGACGGACCGGGGAGCTGCTTTTT
CDR3 protein: CAGPGRTGELLF